A selection of T cell receptor beta chains follows, all from one sample in a study of identical twins. Each CDR3 protein is one row after TCRdb ran MiXCR on the 5' RACE reads. The top ten clones hold 2.9% of a sample with about 470,000 distinct CDR3 sequences, roughly 26% of them seen once. These data were also filed under a second study, of T cells expressing NK-cell markers.

The sequenced sample was CD4+ T cells sorted from blood. All receptors derive from a woman aged 18-29 years in good health. Each CDR3 is given with its conserved first and last residue.

cdr3_length | v_call | cdr3_aa
15 | TRBV19 | CASTLTSGSPYEQYF
16 | TRBV7-8 | CASSLQGGGTYNEQFF
13 | TRBV6-2/TRBV6-3 | CASSRRTVTEAFF
15 | TRBV3-1 | CASSQVIWREETQYF
15 | TRBV12-3/TRBV12-4 | CASSYSSGRLNTQYF
13 | TRBV12-3/TRBV12-4 | CASRYGTESPLHF
13 | TRBV29-1 | CSADDGSSYEQYF
12 | TRBV2 | CASTPQSSEQFF
14 | TRBV5-1 | CASSLGVPGYEQYF
19 | TRBV5-1 | CASSLGQGAAAGFGNEQFF
11 | TRBV3-1 | CASRSMEKLFF
15 | TRBV20-1 | CSAKGARTNQETQYF
19 | TRBV12-3/TRBV12-4 | CACSLALRGLAGRTGELFF
12 | TRBV9 | CASSVEGNEQFF
14 | TRBV20-1 | CSARHTQGDGEQFF
15 | TRBV20-1 | CSARDPGGRTDTQYF
16 | TRBV20-1 | CSADGRLAGSTDTQYF
14 | TRBV18 | CASSRLREGDIQYF
16 | TRBV5-1 | CASSLTGTSGQDTQYF
13 | TRBV29-1 | CSGLLAGGNEQFF
16 | TRBV7-2 | CASSLGPGPLNTEAFF
13 | TRBV6-6 | CASTPGGINEQYF
16 | TRBV5-1 | CASSLSFSGDNEKLFF
11 | TRBV29-1 | CSTARDTEAFF
15 | TRBV10-3 | CAISEKVGDRYEQYF
17 | TRBV6-1 | CASSEEGRGASSYEQYF
13 | TRBV20-1 | CSASPPGGRELFF
17 | TRBV12-3/TRBV12-4 | CASSPGQGVPGANVLTF